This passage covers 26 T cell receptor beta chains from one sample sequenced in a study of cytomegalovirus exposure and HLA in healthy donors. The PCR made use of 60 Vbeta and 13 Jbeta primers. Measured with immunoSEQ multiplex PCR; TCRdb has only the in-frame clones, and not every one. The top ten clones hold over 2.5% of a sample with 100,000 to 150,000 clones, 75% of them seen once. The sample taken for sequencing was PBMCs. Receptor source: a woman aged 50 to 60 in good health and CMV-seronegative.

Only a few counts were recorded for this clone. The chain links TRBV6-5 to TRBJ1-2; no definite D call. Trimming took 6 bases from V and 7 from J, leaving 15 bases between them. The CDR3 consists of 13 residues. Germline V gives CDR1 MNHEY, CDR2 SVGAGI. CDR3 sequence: CASRESGSGGYTF. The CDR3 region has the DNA TGTGCCAGCAGGGAATCAGGCTCAGGTGGCTACACCTTC.

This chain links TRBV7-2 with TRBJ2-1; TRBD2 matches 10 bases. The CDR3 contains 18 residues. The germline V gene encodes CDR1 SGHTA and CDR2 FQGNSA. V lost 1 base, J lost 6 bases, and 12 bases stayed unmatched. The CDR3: CASSLVGLAGVRGNEQFF. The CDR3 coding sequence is TGTGCCAGCAGCTTAGTCGGCCTAGCGGGAGTCCGGGGCAATGAGCAGTTCTTC.

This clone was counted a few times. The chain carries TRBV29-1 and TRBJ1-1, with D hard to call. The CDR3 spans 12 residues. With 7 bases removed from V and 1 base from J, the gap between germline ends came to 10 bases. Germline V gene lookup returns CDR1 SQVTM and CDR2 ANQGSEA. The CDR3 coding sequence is TGCAGCGCCGACCGGGGGAACACTGAAGCTTTCTTT. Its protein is CSADRGNTEAFF.

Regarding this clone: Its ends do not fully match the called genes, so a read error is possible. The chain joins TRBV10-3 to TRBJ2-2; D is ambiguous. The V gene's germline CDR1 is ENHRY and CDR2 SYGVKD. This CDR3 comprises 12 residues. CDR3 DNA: TGTGCCAGCAGTACATCCCCCGGGGAGCTGTTTTTT. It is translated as CASSTSPGELFF.

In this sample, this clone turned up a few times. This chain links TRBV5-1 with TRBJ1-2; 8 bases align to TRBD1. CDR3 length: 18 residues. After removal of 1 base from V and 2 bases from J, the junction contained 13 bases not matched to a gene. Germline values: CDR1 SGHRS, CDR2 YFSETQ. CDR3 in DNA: TGCGCCAGCAGCTTGCTTCGCCAGGGGGCTGGGGAAAACTATGGCTACACCTTC. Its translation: CASSLLRQGAGENYGYTF.

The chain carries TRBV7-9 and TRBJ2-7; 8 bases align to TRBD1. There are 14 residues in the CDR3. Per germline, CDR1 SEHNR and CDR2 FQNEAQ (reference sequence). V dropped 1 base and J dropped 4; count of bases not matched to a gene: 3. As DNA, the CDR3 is TGTGCCAGCAGCTTAGGACAGGGGTGGTACGAGCAGTACTTC. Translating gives CASSLGQGWYEQYF.

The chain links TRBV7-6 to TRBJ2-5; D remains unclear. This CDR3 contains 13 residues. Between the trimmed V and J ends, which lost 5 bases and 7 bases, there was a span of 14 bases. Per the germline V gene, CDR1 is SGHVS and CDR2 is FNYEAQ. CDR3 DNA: TGTGCCAGCAGCGCTACGCTAAGTCCGACCCAGTACTTC. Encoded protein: CASSATLSPTQYF.

CDR3 region: CSVTALQDTEAFF. The DNA for the CDR3 is TGCAGCGTTACAGCCCTTCAAGACACTGAAGCTTTCTTT. The chain employs TRBV29-1 and TRBJ1-1; D is unclear. Looked up from germline, CDR1 is SQVTM and CDR2 is ANQGSEA. This CDR3 contains 13 residues. V was trimmed by 5 bases and J by 3 bases, leaving 13 bases between them. Drawing the rest from reference TRBV29-1 and TRBJ1-1, the complete variable domain is SAVISQKPSRDICQRGTSLTIQCQVDSQVTMMFWYRQQPGQSLTLIATANQGSEATYESGFVIDKFPISRPNLTFSTLTVSNMSPEDSSIYLCSVTALQDTEAFFGQGTRLTVV.

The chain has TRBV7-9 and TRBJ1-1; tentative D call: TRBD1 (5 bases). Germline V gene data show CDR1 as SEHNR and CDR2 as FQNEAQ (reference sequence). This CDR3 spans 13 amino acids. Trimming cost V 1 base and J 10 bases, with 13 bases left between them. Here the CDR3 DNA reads TGTGCCAGCAGCTTAGAACCCGGGGGGTCAGCTTTCTTT. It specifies CASSLEPGGSAFF.

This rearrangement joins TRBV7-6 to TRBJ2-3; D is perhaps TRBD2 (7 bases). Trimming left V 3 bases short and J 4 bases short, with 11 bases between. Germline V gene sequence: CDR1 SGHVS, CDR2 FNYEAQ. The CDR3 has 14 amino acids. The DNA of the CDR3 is TGTGCCAGCAGCTTCGGGGGGCATTCAGATACGCAGTATTTT. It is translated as CASSFGGHSDTQYF.

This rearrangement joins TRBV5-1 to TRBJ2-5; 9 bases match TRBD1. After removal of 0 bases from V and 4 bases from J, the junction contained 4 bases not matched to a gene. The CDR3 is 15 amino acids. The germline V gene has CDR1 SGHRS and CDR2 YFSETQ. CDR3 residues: CASSLEGQGLETQYF. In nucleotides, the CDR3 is TGCGCCAGCAGCTTGGAGGGACAGGGACTAGAGACCCAGTACTTC.

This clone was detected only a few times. This chain's CDR3 is CASSLYPLWRGRGGNQPQHF. The DNA for the CDR3 is TGTGCCAGCAGTTTATACCCCCTCTGGAGGGGGCGGGGTGGCAATCAGCCCCAGCATTTT. V and J are TRBV28 and TRBJ1-5; 7 nucleotides match TRBD1. Germline assignment: CDR1 MDHEN and CDR2 SYDVKM. V was clipped by 1 base and J by 2 bases; unmatched bases: 17. The length of the CDR3 is 20 residues.

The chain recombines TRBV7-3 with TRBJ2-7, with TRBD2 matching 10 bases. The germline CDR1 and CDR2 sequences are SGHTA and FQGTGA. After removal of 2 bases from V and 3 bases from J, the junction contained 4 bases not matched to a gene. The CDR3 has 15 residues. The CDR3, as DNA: TGTGCCAGCAGCTTAGCTAGCGGGAGCAACTACGAGCAGTACTTC. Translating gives CASSLASGSNYEQYF.

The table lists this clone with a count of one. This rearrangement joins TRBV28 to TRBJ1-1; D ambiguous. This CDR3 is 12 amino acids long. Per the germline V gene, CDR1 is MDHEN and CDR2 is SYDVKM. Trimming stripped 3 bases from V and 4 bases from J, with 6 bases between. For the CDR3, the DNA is TGTGCCAGCAGTTTCACAGTCACTGAAGCTTTCTTT. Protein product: CASSFTVTEAFF.

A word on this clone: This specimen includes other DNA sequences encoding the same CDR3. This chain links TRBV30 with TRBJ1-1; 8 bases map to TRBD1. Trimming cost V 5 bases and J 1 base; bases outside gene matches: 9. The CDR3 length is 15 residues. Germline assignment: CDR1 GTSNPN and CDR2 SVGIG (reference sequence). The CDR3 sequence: CAWDRGRQENTEAFF. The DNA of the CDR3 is TGTGCCTGGGACAGGGGACGCCAGGAGAACACTGAAGCTTTCTTT.

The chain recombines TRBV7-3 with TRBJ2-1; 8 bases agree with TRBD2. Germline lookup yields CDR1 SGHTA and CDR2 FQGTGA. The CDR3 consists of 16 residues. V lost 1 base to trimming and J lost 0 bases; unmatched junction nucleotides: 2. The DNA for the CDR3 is TGTGCCAGCAGCTTAAGGGGGACTAGCTCCTACAATGAGCAGTTCTTC. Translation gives CASSLRGTSSYNEQFF.

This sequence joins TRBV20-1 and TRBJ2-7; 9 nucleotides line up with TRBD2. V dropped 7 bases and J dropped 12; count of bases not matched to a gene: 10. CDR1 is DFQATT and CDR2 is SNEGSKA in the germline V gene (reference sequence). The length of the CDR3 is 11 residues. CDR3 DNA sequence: TGCAGTGGGCTAGCGGGACCCCTCCCGTACTTC. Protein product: CSGLAGPLPYF.

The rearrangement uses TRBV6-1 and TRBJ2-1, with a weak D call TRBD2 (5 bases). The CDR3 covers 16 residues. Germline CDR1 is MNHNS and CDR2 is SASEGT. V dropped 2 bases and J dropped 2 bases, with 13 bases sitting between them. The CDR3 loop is CASSEIGSATYNEQFF. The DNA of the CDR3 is TGTGCCAGCAGTGAAATCGGTAGCGCGACCTACAATGAGCAGTTCTTC.

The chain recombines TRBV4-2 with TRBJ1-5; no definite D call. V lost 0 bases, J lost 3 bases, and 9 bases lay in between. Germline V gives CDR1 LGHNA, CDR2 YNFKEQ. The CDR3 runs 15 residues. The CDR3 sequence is CASSQDVQNNQPQHF. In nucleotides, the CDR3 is TGTGCCAGCAGCCAAGACGTTCAGAACAATCAGCCCCAGCATTTT.

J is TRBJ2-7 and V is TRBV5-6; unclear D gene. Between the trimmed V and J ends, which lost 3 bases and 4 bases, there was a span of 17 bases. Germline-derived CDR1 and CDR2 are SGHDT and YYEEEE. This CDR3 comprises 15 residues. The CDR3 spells CASSYRVSSVYEQYF. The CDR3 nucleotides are TGTGCCAGCAGCTACCGGGTGTCTAGTGTGTACGAGCAGTACTTC.

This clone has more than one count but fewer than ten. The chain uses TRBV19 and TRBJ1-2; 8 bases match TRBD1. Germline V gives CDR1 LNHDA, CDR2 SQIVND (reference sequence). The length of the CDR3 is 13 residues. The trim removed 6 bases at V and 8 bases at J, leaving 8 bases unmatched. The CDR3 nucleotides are TGTGCCAGTAGGCCGCACAGGGGGTACGGCTACACCTTC. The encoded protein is CASRPHRGYGYTF.

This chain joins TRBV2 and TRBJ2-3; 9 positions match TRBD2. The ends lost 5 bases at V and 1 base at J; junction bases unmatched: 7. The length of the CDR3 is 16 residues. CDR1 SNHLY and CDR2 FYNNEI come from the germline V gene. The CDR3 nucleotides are TGTGCCAGCAGTCGGTCGGCGGGAGGGGGCACAGATACGCAGTATTTT. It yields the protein CASSRSAGGGTDTQYF.

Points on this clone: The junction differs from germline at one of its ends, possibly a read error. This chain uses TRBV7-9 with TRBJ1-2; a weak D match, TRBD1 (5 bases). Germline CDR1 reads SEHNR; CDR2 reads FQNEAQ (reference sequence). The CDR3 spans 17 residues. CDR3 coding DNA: TGTTCCAGCAGCTTCATTGGCGAGTGGGGGAGGACGGACGGCTACACCTTC. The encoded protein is CSSSFIGEWGRTDGYTF.

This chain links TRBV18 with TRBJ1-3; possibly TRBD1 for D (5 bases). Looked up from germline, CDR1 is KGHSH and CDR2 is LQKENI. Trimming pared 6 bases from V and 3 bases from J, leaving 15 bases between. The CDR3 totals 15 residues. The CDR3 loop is CASSGGRVGGNTIYF. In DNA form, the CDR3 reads TGTGCCAGCTCCGGTGGCAGGGTTGGTGGAAACACCATATATTTT.

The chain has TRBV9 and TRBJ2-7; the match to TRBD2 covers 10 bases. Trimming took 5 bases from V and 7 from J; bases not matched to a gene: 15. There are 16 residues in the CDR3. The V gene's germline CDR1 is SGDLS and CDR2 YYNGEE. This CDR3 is CASSLLRGLAEVEQYF. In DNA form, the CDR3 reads TGTGCCAGCAGTCTTCTTCGAGGACTAGCGGAAGTGGAGCAGTACTTC.

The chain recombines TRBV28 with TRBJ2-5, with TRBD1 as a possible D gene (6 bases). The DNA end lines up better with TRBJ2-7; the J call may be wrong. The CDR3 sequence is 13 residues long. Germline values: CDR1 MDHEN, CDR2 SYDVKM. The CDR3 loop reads CASSLDSAYEQYF. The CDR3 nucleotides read TGTGCCAGCAGTCTGGACAGCGCCTACGAGCAGTACTTC.